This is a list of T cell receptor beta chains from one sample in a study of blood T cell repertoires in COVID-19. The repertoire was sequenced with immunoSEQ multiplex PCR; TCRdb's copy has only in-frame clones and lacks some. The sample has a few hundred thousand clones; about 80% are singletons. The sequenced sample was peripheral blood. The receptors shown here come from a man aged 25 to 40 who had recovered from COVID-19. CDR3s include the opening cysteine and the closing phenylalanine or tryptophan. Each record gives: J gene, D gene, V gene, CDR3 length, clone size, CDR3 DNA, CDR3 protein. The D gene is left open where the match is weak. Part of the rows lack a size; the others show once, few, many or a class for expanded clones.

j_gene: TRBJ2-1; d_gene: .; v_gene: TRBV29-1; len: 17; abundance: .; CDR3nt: TGCAGCGTTGATGGGCTTGCTTCTCCACACGGCTACAATGAGCAGTTCTTC; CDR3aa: CSVDGLASPHGYNEQFF
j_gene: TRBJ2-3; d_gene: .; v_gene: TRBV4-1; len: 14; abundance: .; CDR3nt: TGCGCCAGCAGCCAAGGGGAGCTAGCTGATACGCAGTATTTT; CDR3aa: CASSQGELADTQYF
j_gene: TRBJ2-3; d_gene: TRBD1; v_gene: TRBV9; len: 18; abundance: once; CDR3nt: TGTGCCAGCAGCCCCCGGCCCGGTAGGGGGCTGAGCACAGATACGCAGTATTTT; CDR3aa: CASSPRPGRGLSTDTQYF
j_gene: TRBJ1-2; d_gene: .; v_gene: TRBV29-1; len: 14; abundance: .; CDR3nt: TGCAGCGTTGAAGATTGGGGGACACATTATGGCTACACCTTC; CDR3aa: CSVEDWGTHYGYTF
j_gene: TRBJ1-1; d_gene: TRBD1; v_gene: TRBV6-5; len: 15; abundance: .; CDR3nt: TGTGCCAGCCGGTTTACAGGGGGCGCCGGCACTGAAGCTTTCTTT; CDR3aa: CASRFTGGAGTEAFF
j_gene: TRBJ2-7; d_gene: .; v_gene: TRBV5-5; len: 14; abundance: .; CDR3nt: TGTGCCAGCAGCTTTTTTGACACCTCCTACGAGCAGTACTTC; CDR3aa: CASSFFDTSYEQYF
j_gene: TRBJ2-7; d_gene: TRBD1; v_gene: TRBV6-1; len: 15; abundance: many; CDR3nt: TGTGCCAGCAGTGAAACCCCGGGACAGTTCTACGAGCAGTACTTC; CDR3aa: CASSETPGQFYEQYF
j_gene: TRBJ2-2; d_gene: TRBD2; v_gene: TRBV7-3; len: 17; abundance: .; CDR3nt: TGTGCCAGCAGCTTATCCCCCCCGGGGGGGAACACCGGGGAGCTGTTTTTT; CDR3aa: CASSLSPPGGNTGELFF
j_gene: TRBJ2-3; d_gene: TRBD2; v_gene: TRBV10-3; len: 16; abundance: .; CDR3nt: TGTGCCATCAGTGGATCGGCCGGGGGGTCCACAGATACGCAGTATTTT; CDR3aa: CAISGSAGGSTDTQYF
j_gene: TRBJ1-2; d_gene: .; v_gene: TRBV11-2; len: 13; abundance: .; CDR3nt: TGTGCCAGCAGCTTAGACGGGAACTATGGCTACACCTTC; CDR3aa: CASSLDGNYGYTF
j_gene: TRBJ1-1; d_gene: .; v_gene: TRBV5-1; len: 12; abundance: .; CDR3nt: TGCGCCAGCAGTTTCACAGGGTCTGAAGCTTTCTTT; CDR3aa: CASSFTGSEAFF
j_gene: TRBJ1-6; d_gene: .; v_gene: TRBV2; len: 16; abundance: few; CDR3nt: TGTGCCAGCAGTGAACAGGGAGGGTGGTCGAGGTCACCCCTCCACTTT; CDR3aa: CASSEQGGWSRSPLHF
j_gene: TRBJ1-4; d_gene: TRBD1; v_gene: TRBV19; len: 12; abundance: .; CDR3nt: TGTGCCAGTAGGGACAGGTCTGAAAAACTGTTTTTT; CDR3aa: CASRDRSEKLFF
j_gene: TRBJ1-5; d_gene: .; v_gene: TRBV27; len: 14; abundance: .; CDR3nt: TGTGCCAGCAGTTTACCACAGGTAAATCAGCCCCAGCATTTT; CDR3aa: CASSLPQVNQPQHF
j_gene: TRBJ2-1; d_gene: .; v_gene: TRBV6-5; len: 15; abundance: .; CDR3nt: TGTGCCAGCAGTTACGGTACACTGGACGCGGGTGAGCAGTTCTTC; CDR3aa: CASSYGTLDAGEQFF
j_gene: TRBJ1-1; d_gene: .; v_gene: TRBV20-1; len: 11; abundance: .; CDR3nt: TGCAGTGCGTCAACAGGGATTGAAGCTTTCTTT; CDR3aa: CSASTGIEAFF
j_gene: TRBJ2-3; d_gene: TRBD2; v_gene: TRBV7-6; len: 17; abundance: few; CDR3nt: TGTGCCAGCAGCCCTCGACTAGCGGGGGAGATCACAGATACGCAGTATTTT; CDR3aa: CASSPRLAGEITDTQYF
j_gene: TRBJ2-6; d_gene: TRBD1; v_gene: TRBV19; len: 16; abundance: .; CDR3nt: TGTGCCAGTAGTGATTCAGGGGGCTCTGGGGCCAACGTCCTGACTTTC; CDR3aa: CASSDSGGSGANVLTF
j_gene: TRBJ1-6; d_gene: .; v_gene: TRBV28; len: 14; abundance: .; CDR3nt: TGTGCCAGCACTCCCAGGTCCTATAATTCACCCCTCCACTTT; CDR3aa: CASTPRSYNSPLHF
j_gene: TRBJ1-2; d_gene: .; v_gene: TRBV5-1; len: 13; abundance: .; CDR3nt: TGCGCCAGCAGCTTTAGCAGCACCTATGGCTACACCTTC; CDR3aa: CASSFSSTYGYTF
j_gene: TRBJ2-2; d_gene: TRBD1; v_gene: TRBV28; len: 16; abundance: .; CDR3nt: TGTGCCAGCAGCGGCACCGGGACAGTAAACACCGGGGAGCTGTTTTTT; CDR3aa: CASSGTGTVNTGELFF
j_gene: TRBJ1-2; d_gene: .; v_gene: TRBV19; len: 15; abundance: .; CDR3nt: TGTGCCAGTAGTATAGCTACCGGGAGAGGATATGGCTACACCTTC; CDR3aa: CASSIATGRGYGYTF
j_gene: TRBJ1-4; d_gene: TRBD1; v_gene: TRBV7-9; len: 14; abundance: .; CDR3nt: TGTGCCAGCAGCTTATCAGGGGGAGATGAAAAACTGTTTTTT; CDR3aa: CASSLSGGDEKLFF
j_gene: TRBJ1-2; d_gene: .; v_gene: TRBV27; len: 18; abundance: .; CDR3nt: TGTGCCAGCAGTTTGCGGTTCGCGGGTTTCATGGGGGCGGCTGGCTACACCTTC; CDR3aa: CASSLRFAGFMGAAGYTF
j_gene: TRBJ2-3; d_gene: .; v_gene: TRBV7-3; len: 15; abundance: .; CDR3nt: TGTGCCAGCAGCACCGGGACAAGCTCCACAGATACGCAGTATTTT; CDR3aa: CASSTGTSSTDTQYF
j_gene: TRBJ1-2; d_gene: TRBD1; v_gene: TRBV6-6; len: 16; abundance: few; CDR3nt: TGTGCCAGCAGCCCGCCTGGGACAGGGGGATACTATGGCTACACCTTC; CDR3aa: CASSPPGTGGYYGYTF
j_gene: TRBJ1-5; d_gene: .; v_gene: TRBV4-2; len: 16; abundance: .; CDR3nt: TGTGCCAGCAGCCAAGATCTCAGGGGCAAGGGACAGCCCCAGCATTTT; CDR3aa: CASSQDLRGKGQPQHF
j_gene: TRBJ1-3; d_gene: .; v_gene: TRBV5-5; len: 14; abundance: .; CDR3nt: TGTGCCAGCAGCTTGGAGCCCTTAAGAAACACCATATATTTT; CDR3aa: CASSLEPLRNTIYF
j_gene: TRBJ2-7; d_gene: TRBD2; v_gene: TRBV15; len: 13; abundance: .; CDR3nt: TGTGCCACCAGCAAGGGAGGGTCCCACGAGCAGTACTTC; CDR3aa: CATSKGGSHEQYF
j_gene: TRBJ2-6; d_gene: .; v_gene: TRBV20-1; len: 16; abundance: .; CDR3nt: TGCAGTGCTAGTGCTCGACCGGGGTCTGGGGCCAACGTCCTGACTTTC; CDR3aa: CSASARPGSGANVLTF
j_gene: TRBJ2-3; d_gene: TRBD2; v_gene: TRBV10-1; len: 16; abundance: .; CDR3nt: TGCGCCAGCAGGCACCTTCTAGCGGGGGTGAAAGATACGCAGTATTTT; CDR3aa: CASRHLLAGVKDTQYF
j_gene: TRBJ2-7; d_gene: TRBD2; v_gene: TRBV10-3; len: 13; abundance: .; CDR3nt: TGTGCCATCAGGCGGGGGGGCGGTTCCGAGCAGTACTTC; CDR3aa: CAIRRGGGSEQYF
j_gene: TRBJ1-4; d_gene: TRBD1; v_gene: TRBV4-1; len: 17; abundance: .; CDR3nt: TGCGCCAGCAGCCAATTCATAGTAGGACAGGGAGGTGAAAAACTGTTTTTT; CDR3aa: CASSQFIVGQGGEKLFF
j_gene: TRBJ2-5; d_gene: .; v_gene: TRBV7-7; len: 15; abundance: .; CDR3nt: TGTGCCAGCAGCTTATCGACAAACCCAAAAGAGACCCAGTACTTC; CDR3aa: CASSLSTNPKETQYF
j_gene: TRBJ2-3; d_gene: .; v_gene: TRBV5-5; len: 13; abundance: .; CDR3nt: TGTGCCAGCAGCTTGATTTCCGCAGATACGCAGTATTTT; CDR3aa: CASSLISADTQYF
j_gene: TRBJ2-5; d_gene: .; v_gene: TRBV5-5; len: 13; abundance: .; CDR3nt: TGTGCCAGCAGCTACTGGGGCTGGGAGACCCAGTACTTC; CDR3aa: CASSYWGWETQYF
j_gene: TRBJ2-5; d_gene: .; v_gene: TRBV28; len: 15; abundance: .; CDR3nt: TGTGCCAGCAGTTTAGAGGGGGACAACCAAGAGACCCAGTACTTC; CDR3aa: CASSLEGDNQETQYF
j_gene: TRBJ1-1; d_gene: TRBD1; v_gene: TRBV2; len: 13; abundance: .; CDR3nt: TGTGCCAGTCGACAGGGATCTTACACTGAAGCTTTCTTT; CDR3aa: CASRQGSYTEAFF
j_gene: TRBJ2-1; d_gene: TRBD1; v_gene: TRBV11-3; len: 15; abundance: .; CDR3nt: TGTGCCAGCAGCTCCGGGACAGGGGTATCCAATGAGCAGTTCTTC; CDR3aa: CASSSGTGVSNEQFF
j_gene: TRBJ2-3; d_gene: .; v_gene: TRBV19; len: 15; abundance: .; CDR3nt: TGTGCCAGTAGTATTCCCACCGGGGTGGGAGATACGCAGTATTTT; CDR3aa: CASSIPTGVGDTQYF
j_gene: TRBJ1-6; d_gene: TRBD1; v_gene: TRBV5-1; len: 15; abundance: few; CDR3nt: TGCGCCAGCAGCTTCCTGACAGGGAAGGATTCACCCCTCCACTTT; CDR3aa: CASSFLTGKDSPLHF
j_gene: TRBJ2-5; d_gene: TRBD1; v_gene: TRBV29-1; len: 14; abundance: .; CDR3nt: TGCAGCGTTGAGTGGACAGGGGGCCGGGAGACCCAGTACTTC; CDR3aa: CSVEWTGGRETQYF
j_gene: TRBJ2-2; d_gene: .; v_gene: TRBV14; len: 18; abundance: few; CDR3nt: TGTGCCAGCAGCCAAGCTATCCGAACAGGGAAGAACACCGGGGAGCTGTTTTTT; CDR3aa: CASSQAIRTGKNTGELFF
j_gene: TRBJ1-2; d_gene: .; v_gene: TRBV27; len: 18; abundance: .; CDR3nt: TGTGCCAGCAGTTATTTGGGATTTGGAAGGACAGCTAGTTATGGCTACACCTTC; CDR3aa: CASSYLGFGRTASYGYTF
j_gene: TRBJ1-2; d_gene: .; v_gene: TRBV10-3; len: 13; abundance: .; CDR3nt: TGTGCCATCAGTGAAGAGACAGCCTATGGCTACACCTTC; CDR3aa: CAISEETAYGYTF
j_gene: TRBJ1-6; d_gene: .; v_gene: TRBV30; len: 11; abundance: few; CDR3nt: TGTGCTCGGCGGGTTATTGAGGCCCTCCACTTT; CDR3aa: CARRVIEALHF
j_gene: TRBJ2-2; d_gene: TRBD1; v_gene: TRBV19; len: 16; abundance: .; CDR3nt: TGTGCCAGTAGCACCTCCCAGACAGGGCACACCGGGGAGCTGTTTTTT; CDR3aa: CASSTSQTGHTGELFF
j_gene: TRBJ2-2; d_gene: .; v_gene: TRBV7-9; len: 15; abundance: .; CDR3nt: TGTGCCAGCAACGAACAGGGTCGTCGCACCGGGGAGCTGTTTTTT; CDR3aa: CASNEQGRRTGELFF
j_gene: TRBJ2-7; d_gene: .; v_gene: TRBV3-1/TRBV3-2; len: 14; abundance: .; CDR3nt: TGTGCCAGCAGCCCGTCCGGAGGGGCATACGAGCAGTACTTC; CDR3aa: CASSPSGGAYEQYF
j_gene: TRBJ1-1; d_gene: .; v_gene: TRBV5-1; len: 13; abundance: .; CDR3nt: TGCGCCAGCAGCAGGGGGGGTGACACTGAAGCTTTCTTT; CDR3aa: CASSRGGDTEAFF
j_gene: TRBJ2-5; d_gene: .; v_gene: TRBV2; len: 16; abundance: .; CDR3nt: TGTGCCAGCAGTGATCCGACTAGTGGTGGTGGTGAGACCCAGTACTTC; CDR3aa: CASSDPTSGGGETQYF